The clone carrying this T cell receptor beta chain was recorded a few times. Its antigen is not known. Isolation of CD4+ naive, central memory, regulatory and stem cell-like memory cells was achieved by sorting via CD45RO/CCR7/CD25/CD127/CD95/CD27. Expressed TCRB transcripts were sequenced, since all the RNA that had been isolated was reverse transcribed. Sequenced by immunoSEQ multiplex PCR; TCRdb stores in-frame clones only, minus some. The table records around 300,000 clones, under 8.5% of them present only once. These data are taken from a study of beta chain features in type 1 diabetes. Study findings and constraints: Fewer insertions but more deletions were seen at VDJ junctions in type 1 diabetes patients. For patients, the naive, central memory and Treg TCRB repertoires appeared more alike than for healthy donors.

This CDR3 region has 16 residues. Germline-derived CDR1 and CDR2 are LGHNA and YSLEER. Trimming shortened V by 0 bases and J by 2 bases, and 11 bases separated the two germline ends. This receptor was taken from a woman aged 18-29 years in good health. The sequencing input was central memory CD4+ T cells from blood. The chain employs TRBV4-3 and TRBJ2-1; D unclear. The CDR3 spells CASSQDSRQTYNEQFF. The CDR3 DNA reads TGCGCCAGCAGCCAAGATAGTCGGCAGACCTACAATGAGCAGTTCTTC.